The clone carrying this TCR beta chain was observed at least ten times. This sample is drawn from a study of T cells in Graves' hyperthyroidism and ophthalmopathy. At the level of the study: Peripheral blood was acquired at first diagnosis, ahead of any therapy whatsoever.

Regions amplified from RNA transcripts were the TCR beta CDR3 regions. The TCR CDR3 first-round RT-PCR relied on the HTBI primer set. MiXCR, applied by TCRdb to the multiplex PCR reads, yields one record per CDR3 protein. The data contain hundreds of thousands of distinct CDR3 sequences, less than 25% of them singletons. The ends were cut back, 3 bases at V and 5 bases at J, with 11 bases in the middle. CDR3 length: 13 residues. Germline-derived CDR1 and CDR2 are SEHNR and FQNEAQ (reference sequence). The gene calls are TRBV7-9 and TRBJ2-7; D is perhaps TRBD2 (6 bases). The sequenced sample consisted of blood. This receptor was identified in a man aged 25-45 years with Graves' ophthalmopathy. CDR3 region: CASSFTSRNEQYF. As DNA, the CDR3 is TGTGCCAGCAGCTTTACTAGCAGGAACGAGCAGTACTTC.